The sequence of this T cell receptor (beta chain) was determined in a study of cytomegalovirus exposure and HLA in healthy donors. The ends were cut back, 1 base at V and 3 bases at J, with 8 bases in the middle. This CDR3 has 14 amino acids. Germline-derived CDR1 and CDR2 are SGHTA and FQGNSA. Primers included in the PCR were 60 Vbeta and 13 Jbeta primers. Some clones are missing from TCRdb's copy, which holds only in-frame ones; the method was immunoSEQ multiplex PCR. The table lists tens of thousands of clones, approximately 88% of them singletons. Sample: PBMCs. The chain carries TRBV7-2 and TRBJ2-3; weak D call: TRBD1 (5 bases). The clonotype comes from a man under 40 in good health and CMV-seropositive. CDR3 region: CASSLDPGTDTQYF. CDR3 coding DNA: TGTGCCAGCAGCTTAGACCCAGGGACAGATACGCAGTATTTT.